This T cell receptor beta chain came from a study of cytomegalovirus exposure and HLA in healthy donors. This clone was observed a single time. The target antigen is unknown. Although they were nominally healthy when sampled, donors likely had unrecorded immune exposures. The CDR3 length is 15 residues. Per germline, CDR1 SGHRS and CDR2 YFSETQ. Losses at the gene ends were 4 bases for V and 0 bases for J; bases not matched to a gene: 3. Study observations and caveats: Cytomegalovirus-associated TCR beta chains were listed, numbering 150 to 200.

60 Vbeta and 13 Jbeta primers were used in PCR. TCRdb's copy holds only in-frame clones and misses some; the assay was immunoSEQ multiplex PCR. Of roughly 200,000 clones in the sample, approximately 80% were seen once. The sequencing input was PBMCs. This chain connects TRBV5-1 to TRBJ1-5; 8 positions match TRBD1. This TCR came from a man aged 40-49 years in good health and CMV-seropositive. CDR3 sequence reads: CASSPGGLSNQPQHF. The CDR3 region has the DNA TGCGCCAGCAGCCCAGGGGGCCTTAGCAATCAGCCCCAGCATTTT.